These 27 T cell receptor beta chains came from one sample sequenced in a study of blood T cell repertoires in COVID-19 (dated by TCRdb to the early 2020s). To prepare the library, the immunoSEQ multiplex PCR assay was applied. In its TCRdb copy, this immuneACCESS table keeps in-frame sequences only and misses some clones. Where compared with another copy, unresolved V genes explain less than half of these, and the others have no known cause. The sample table lists 300,000 to 350,000 clones, roughly 89% of them with a count of one. The ten largest clones represent approximately 4.3% of the sample. Sequences were obtained from PBMCs or T cells enriched from blood (not recorded which). The receptors were sampled from a woman between 18 and 29 years old with acute COVID-19.

The rearrangement uses TRBV7-2 and TRBJ1-5; D uncertain. Germline-derived CDR1 and CDR2 are SGHTA and FQGNSA. Trimming pared 5 bases from V and 5 bases from J, leaving 13 bases between. The CDR3 has 14 residues. CDR3 nucleotide sequence: TGTGCCAGCAGCCCTGAGGGTCCCTATCAGCCCCAGCATTTT. Its protein is CASSPEGPYQPQHF.

The rearrangement joins TRBV24-1 to TRBJ2-7; the match to TRBD1 covers 8 bases. The trim removed 7 bases at V and 2 bases at J, leaving 12 bases unmatched. Germline V gene sequence: CDR1 KGHDR, CDR2 SFDVKD. The length of the CDR3 is 16 residues. The CDR3 region has the DNA TGTGCCACCAGCCAACCAGGACAGGGAAACCCCTACGAGCAGTACTTC. Amino acid sequence: CATSQPGQGNPYEQYF.

V usage is TRBV3-1 (or the pseudogene TRBV3-2) and J usage is TRBJ2-2; a possible D gene is TRBD2 (6 bases). Trimming shortened V by 6 bases and J by 2 bases, and 7 bases separated the two germline ends. In germline, CDR1 is LGHDT, CDR2 YNNKEL (reference sequence). CDR3 length: 13 amino acids. The CDR3 DNA follows: TGTGCCAGCAGGCGGGGTAACACCGGGGAGCTGTTTTTT. It yields the protein CASRRGNTGELFF.

The J gene is TRBJ2-7, the V gene TRBV6-1, with 7 bases aligning to TRBD1. CDR1 MNHNS and CDR2 SASEGT come from the germline V gene. V lost 1 base, J lost 5 bases, and 8 bases stayed unmatched. The CDR3 length is 15 residues. CDR3 in DNA: TGTGCCAGCAGTGAAGGGAACAGGGGACGACACGAGCAGTACTTC. It yields the protein CASSEGNRGRHEQYF.

The rearrangement uses TRBV5-5 and TRBJ1-1, with 7 bases matching TRBD1. CDR1 SGHKS and CDR2 YYEKEE come from the germline V gene (reference sequence). CDR3 size: 13 residues. V was clipped by 3 bases and J by 14 bases; unmatched bases: 13. The CDR3 nucleotides read TGTGCCAGCAGCTCCGGGACAGACCCCGAGGGATTCTTT. Its translation is CASSSGTDPEGFF.

The chain uses TRBV9 and TRBJ1-1; D remains unclear. V was cut by 9 bases and J by 3 bases, with 9 bases left in between. This CDR3 contains 11 residues. In germline, CDR1 is SGDLS, CDR2 YYNGEE. The CDR3 protein is CATNRDTEAFF. In DNA form, the CDR3 reads TGTGCCACCAACCGGGACACTGAAGCTTTCTTT. The variable domain in full, completed from reference TRBV9 and TRBJ1-1, reads DSGVTQTPKHLITATGQRVTLRCSPRSGDLSVYWYQQSLDQGLQFLIQYYNGEERAKGNILERFSAQQFPDLHSELNLSSLELGDSALYFCATNRDTEAFFGQGTRLTVV.

The CDR3 loop reads CASSPKGQAWLRTEAFF. CDR3 nucleotide sequence: TGTGCCAGCAGTCCCAAAGGACAAGCATGGTTAAGGACTGAAGCTTTCTTT. This chain uses TRBV27 with TRBJ1-1; tentatively, D is TRBD1 (5 bases). The CDR3 sequence is 17 residues long. The germline V and J ends were trimmed by 5 bases and 5 bases, with 24 bases remaining between them. Germline V gene sequence: CDR1 MNHEY, CDR2 SMNVEV (reference sequence).

This clone was detected a few times. The rearrangement links TRBV29-1 to TRBJ1-2; D remains unclear. Looked up from germline, CDR1 is SQVTM and CDR2 is ANQGSEA. The V and J ends lost 4 bases and 1 base respectively, with 13 bases between them. The CDR3 spans 14 residues. In DNA form, the CDR3 reads TGCAGCGTTGGAGGGCAGAATTATAACTATGGCTACACCTTC. Translating gives CSVGGQNYNYGYTF.

The table lists this clone with a count of one. V usage is TRBV28 and J usage is TRBJ2-7, with TRBD1 identical over 7 bases. The germline V gene has CDR1 MDHEN and CDR2 SYDVKM. This CDR3 has 16 residues. V lost 4 bases to trimming and J lost 0 bases; unmatched junction nucleotides: 9. CDR3 in amino acids: CASSSPTGDASYEQYF. The CDR3 nucleotides read TGTGCCAGCAGTTCCCCTACAGGGGATGCCTCCTACGAGCAGTACTTC.

This clone has just one count. The J gene is TRBJ2-3, the V gene TRBV19; no clear D gene. The CDR3 is 12 amino acids. Germline CDR1 and CDR2: LNHDA and SQIVND (reference sequence). V lost 2 bases, J lost 2 bases, and 2 bases lay in between. The DNA of the CDR3 is TGTGCCAGTAGTATACACACAGATACGCAGTATTTT. Encoded protein: CASSIHTDTQYF.

V is TRBV7-9 and J is TRBJ1-6; D is uncertain. This CDR3 spans 14 amino acids. V was pared by 4 bases and J by 10 bases, with 14 bases between. CDR1 and CDR2 (germline): SEHNR, FQNEAQ (reference sequence). CDR3 residues: CASSSTSSWSPLHF. In nucleotides, the CDR3 is TGTGCCAGCAGCTCGACAAGCTCGTGGTCACCCCTCCACTTT.

The chain carries TRBV7-3 and TRBJ2-3; 8 bases map to TRBD1. Germline loops: CDR1 SGHTA, CDR2 FQGTGA. The CDR3 loop spans 17 amino acids. J lost 1 base, V lost 5 bases, and 11 bases had no gene match. DNA for the CDR3: TGTGCCAGCAGCATTTATGGGACAGGAGGTGGCACAGATACGCAGTATTTT. This codes for CASSIYGTGGGTDTQYF.

This clone was counted once. The rearrangement links TRBV11-2 to TRBJ2-1; D perhaps matches TRBD2 (6 bases). CDR1 and CDR2 from the germline V gene are SGHAT and FQNNGV. This CDR3 region has 15 residues. Trimming stripped 5 bases from V and 10 bases from J, with 21 bases between. CDR3 DNA: TGTGCCAGCAGCCCCCACCTAGCGAGACCTCAGGAGCAGTTCTTC. It is translated as CASSPHLARPQEQFF.

The chain recombines TRBV20-1 with TRBJ2-3; TRBD2 matches 7 bases. From germline, CDR1 is DFQATT and CDR2 SNEGSKA (reference sequence). CDR3 length: 15 residues. With 3 bases clipped from V and 4 bases from J, the junction kept 10 bases outside the gene matches. CDR3 nucleotides: TGCAGTGCTAGTGGTAGCGGGCTTGGGGCAGATACGCAGTATTTT. It is translated as CSASGSGLGADTQYF.

The rearrangement uses TRBV28 and TRBJ2-7; TRBD2 matches at 8 bases. Germline V gene lookup returns CDR1 MDHEN and CDR2 SYDVKM. This CDR3 has 14 residues. The J segment lost 5 bases and the V segment lost 2 bases, leaving 5 bases of the junction unmatched. The chain's CDR3 is CASSLPSGRNEQYF. The CDR3 DNA reads TGTGCCAGCAGTTTACCCAGCGGGAGAAACGAGCAGTACTTC.

This clone was seen a few times. The rearrangement joins TRBV5-1 to TRBJ1-5, with 9 bases fitting TRBD1. This CDR3 spans 14 amino acids. V shed 4 bases and J 6 bases; nucleotides not matched to a gene: 5. Germline CDR1 reads SGHRS; CDR2 reads YFSETQ. CDR3 residues: CASSVGTGTQPQHF. The CDR3 DNA reads as TGCGCCAGCAGCGTCGGGACAGGGACTCAGCCCCAGCATTTT.

V is TRBV19 and J is TRBJ2-5, with 9 bases identical to TRBD2. From germline, CDR1 is LNHDA and CDR2 SQIVND (reference sequence). The CDR3 is 17 residues long. The junction had 10 bases not matched to a gene; V was cut back by 2 bases and J by 3 bases. CDR3 sequence reads: CASSIPRGVAGEETQYF. As DNA, the CDR3 is TGTGCCAGTAGTATACCGCGCGGGGTAGCGGGAGAAGAGACCCAGTACTTC.

Note on this clone: At one of its ends the junction is not consistent with the germline gene, which may arise from a read error. J is TRBJ1-6 and V is TRBV11-2, with 8 positions matching TRBD1. The V gene's germline CDR1 is SGHAT and CDR2 FQNNGV. The CDR3 contains 15 residues. This CDR3 is CASSLGQAVDSTLHF. CDR3 bases: TGTGCCAGCAGCTTGGGACAGGCCGTGGATTCAACCCTCCACTTT.

The rearrangement joins TRBV7-2 to TRBJ1-5, with D unresolved. V lost 5 bases to trimming and J lost 3 bases, with 14 bases between them. Germline CDR1 reads SGHTA; CDR2 reads FQGNSA. The CDR3 runs to 15 residues. The CDR3 bases are TGTGCCAGCAGCACCCAATCACGACACAATCAGCCCCAGCATTTT. This sequence encodes CASSTQSRHNQPQHF.

The chain recombines TRBV7-2 with TRBJ1-5; a possible D gene is TRBD1 (5 bases). Deletions cut 6 bases from V and 1 base from J, with 13 bases between. This CDR3 is 15 amino acids long. Germline CDR1 SGHTA, CDR2 FQGNSA. The CDR3 nucleotides read TGTGCCAGCAGACTACAGGTGGTGAGCAATCAGCCCCAGCATTTT. Amino acids: CASRLQVVSNQPQHF.

This sequence joins TRBV30 and TRBJ1-1, with no clear D. Germline CDR1 and CDR2: GTSNPN and SVGIG (reference sequence). This CDR3 is built from 13 residues. Trimming shortened V by 1 base and J by 6 bases, and 12 bases separated the two germline ends. The CDR3 sequence is CAWSAQVSAEAFF. In DNA form, the CDR3 reads TGTGCCTGGAGTGCCCAAGTCTCGGCTGAAGCTTTCTTT.

The chain recombines TRBV30 with TRBJ2-3, with unresolved D. Germline CDR1 reads GTSNPN; CDR2 reads SVGIG (reference sequence). Trimming cost V 2 bases and J 8 bases, with 14 bases left between them. This CDR3 has 13 residues. CDR3 residues: CAWSWQERGTQYF. The CDR3 DNA reads as TGTGCCTGGAGTTGGCAGGAACGTGGTACGCAGTATTTT.

The chain uses TRBV18 and TRBJ1-2, with 7 bases fitting TRBD1. This CDR3 is built from 14 residues. Germline V gene sequence: CDR1 KGHSH, CDR2 LQKENI. The ends lost 5 bases at V and 4 bases at J; junction bases unmatched: 7. As DNA, the CDR3 is TGTGCCAGCTCAATGGGGACAGACGCCTATGGCTACACCTTC. Translated: CASSMGTDAYGYTF.

About this clone itself: Other DNA sequences of this sample code for an identical CDR3. The genes are TRBV12-3 or TRBV12-4 and TRBJ2-7, with a weak D call TRBD2 (6 bases). With 3 bases removed from V and 3 bases from J, the gap between germline ends came to 6 bases. The CDR3 length is 12 residues. The CDR3 DNA reads as TGTGCCAGCAGTTTTAGCGGCTACGAGCAGTACTTC. It encodes CASSFSGYEQYF.

The chain employs TRBV11-2 and TRBJ2-7; a weak D match, TRBD2 (6 bases). The CDR3 runs 14 residues. V was trimmed by 5 bases and J by 3 bases, leaving 14 bases between them. Germline values: CDR1 SGHAT, CDR2 FQNNGV. CDR3 nucleotide sequence: TGTGCCAGCAGCCAACGAACTAGCCTCTACGAGCAGTACTTC. Translating it yields CASSQRTSLYEQYF.

This chain uses TRBV28 with TRBJ2-1; D might be TRBD2 (6 bases). In germline, CDR1 is MDHEN, CDR2 SYDVKM. The CDR3 has 18 residues. The ends were cut back, 3 bases at V and 0 bases at J, with 18 bases in the middle. The CDR3 DNA reads as TGTGCCAGCAGTTTTCCCCTAGGACTAAGTAGCTCCTACAATGAGCAGTTCTTC. This codes for CASSFPLGLSSSYNEQFF.

The V gene is TRBV10-3, the J gene TRBJ1-3, with 10 nucleotides matching TRBD1. Looked up from germline, CDR1 is ENHRY and CDR2 is SYGVKD. Trimming took 7 bases from V and 4 from J; bases not matched to a gene: 4. The CDR3 totals 14 residues. The CDR3 nucleotides are TGTGCCATCACGGACAGGGGGTCGGGAAACACCATATATTTT. Residues: CAITDRGSGNTIYF.